These 24 T cell receptor beta chains share one sample of origin, sequenced in a study of T cells in Graves' hyperthyroidism and ophthalmopathy. Amplified regions were TCR beta CDR3 sequences from RNA transcripts. The HTBI set primed first-round TCR CDR3 RT-PCR. TCRdb fed the multiplex PCR reads into MiXCR, producing one record per CDR3 protein. Among some 300,000 distinct CDR3 sequences listed, approximately 19% were seen once. The sequenced material came from blood. The receptors originated from a man over 45 with Graves' ophthalmopathy.

The table lists this clonotype with a few counts. V is TRBV20-1 and J is TRBJ2-7, with unresolved D. This CDR3 is built from 11 residues. Germline V gene data show CDR1 as DFQATT and CDR2 as SNEGSKA (reference sequence). Trimming took 2 bases from V and 7 from J, leaving 9 bases between them. DNA of the CDR3: TGCAGTGCTAGAAGTGTTCGGGAGCAGTACTTC. As protein: CSARSVREQYF.

The chain employs TRBV6-1 and TRBJ2-2, with a weak D call TRBD2 (6 bases). V lost 7 bases and J lost 4, with 16 bases in between. Germline V gene lookup returns CDR1 MNHNS and CDR2 SASEGT. The CDR3 consists of 15 residues. DNA for the CDR3: TGTGCCAGCAAGGAGGGCGGGGTTGCCACCGGGGAGCTGTTTTTT. Translation gives CASKEGGVATGELFF.

The chain uses TRBV5-6 and TRBJ1-4; D remains ambiguous. Germline CDR1 reads SGHDT; CDR2 reads YYEEEE. The CDR3 loop spans 14 amino acids. V was trimmed by 1 base and J by 7 bases, leaving 11 bases between them. CDR3 nucleotides: TGTGCCAGCAGCTTGCAGCCCGGACGTGAAAAACTGTTTTTT. This translates into CASSLQPGREKLFF.

This clonotype came up a few times. The gene calls are TRBV6-1 and TRBJ1-3; the match to TRBD1 covers 8 bases. V lost 6 bases, J lost 5 bases, and 15 bases stayed unmatched. Germline V gene data show CDR1 as MNHNS and CDR2 as SASEGT. CDR3 length: 17 amino acids. The CDR3 coding sequence is TGTGCCAGCAGGACCACCCGACAGGGGAGGAACAGAAACACCATATATTTT. It encodes CASRTTRQGRNRNTIYF.

Many counts were recorded for this clonotype. This rearrangement joins TRBV20-1 to TRBJ2-7; TRBD1 is a possible D gene (5 bases). Looked up from germline, CDR1 is DFQATT and CDR2 is SNEGSKA (reference sequence). The ends were cut back, 1 base at V and 2 bases at J, with 6 bases in the middle. This CDR3 is built from 12 residues. CDR3 nucleotides: TGCAGTGCTAGAGGGGGCACCTACGAGCAGTACTTC. This encodes CSARGGTYEQYF.

Ten or more counts support this clonotype. The V and J genes are TRBV20-1 and TRBJ2-1; 13 bases line up with TRBD2. The J segment lost 6 bases and the V segment lost 1 base, leaving 3 bases of the junction unmatched. This CDR3 spans 15 amino acids. Germline CDR1 reads DFQATT; CDR2 reads SNEGSKA (reference sequence). The CDR3 DNA reads as TGCAGTGCTAGAGGGGGACTAGCGGGAAGCAATGAGCAGTTCTTC. Protein: CSARGGLAGSNEQFF.

The table lists this clonotype with many counts. The chain has TRBV11-2 and TRBJ2-7, with D unclear. The germline V gene has CDR1 SGHAT and CDR2 FQNNGV. Trimming shortened V by 1 base and J by 0 bases, and 7 bases separated the two germline ends. This CDR3 is built from 14 residues. CDR3 sequence (DNA): TGTGCCAGCAGCTTAGGAGTGAGCTCCTACGAGCAGTACTTC. Translated, it gives CASSLGVSSYEQYF. The whole variable domain, filled in from reference TRBV11-2 and TRBJ2-7, reads EAGVAQSPRYKIIEKRQSVAFWCNPISGHATLYWYQQILGQGPKLLIQFQNNGVVDDSQLPKDRFSAERLKGVDSTLKIQPAKLEDSAVYLCASSLGVSSYEQYFGPGTRLTVT.

This clonotype was counted at least ten times. This sequence joins TRBV28 and TRBJ2-3, with 7 bases matching TRBD1. V lost 5 bases and J lost 1; bases outside the gene matches: 3. There are 14 residues in the CDR3. Germline V CDR1 and CDR2: MDHEN, SYDVKM. The CDR3 coding sequence is TGTGCCAGCAGTGGGGACAGTCGCACAGATACGCAGTATTTT. Translation gives CASSGDSRTDTQYF.

In this sample, this clonotype turned up a few times. The rearrangement joins TRBV12-3 or TRBV12-4 to TRBJ2-7, with 11 bases aligning to TRBD1. The end of the DNA fits TRBJ2-1 better, so the J call may be wrong. This CDR3 has 15 amino acids. CDR3 in DNA: TGTGCCAGCAGTACCGGGACAGGGGGAACAAGTGAGCAGTTCTTC. Translation: CASSTGTGGTSEQFF.

This clonotype showed up many times. The chain links TRBV20-1 to TRBJ2-1; 9 nucleotides line up with TRBD2. Germline V lookup: CDR1 DFQATT, CDR2 SNEGSKA (reference sequence). V trimming: 3 bases; J trimming: 7 bases; junction bases outside the gene matches: 13. The CDR3 is 16 amino acids. The CDR3 here is CSASDLTSGWPNEQFF. The DNA for the CDR3 is TGCAGTGCTAGCGATTTAACTAGCGGGTGGCCGAATGAGCAGTTCTTC.

The table lists this clonotype with a few counts. The chain recombines TRBV15 with TRBJ1-1; 7 nucleotides line up with TRBD1. CDR1 and CDR2 (germline): LNHNV, YYDKDF (reference sequence). V lost 0 bases to trimming and J lost 0 bases; unmatched junction nucleotides: 4. The CDR3 length is 16 residues. This CDR3 is CATSRDRTGLNTEAFF. The CDR3 DNA reads TGTGCCACCAGCAGAGACCGGACAGGCTTGAACACTGAAGCTTTCTTT. Looking up the rest from reference TRBV15 and TRBJ1-1 gives the full variable domain: DAMVIQNPRYQVTQFGKPVTLSCSQTLNHNVMYWYQQKSSQAPKLLFHYYDKDFNNEADTPDNFQSRRPNTSFCFLDIRSPGLGDTAMYLCATSRDRTGLNTEAFFGQGTRLTVV.

This clonotype was recorded at least ten times. V gene TRBV2 combines with J gene TRBJ2-3, with 7 nucleotides matching TRBD1. V was pared by 7 bases and J by 2 bases, with 6 bases of the junction left unmatched. The CDR3 is made up of 14 amino acids. The germline CDR1 and CDR2 sequences are SNHLY and FYNNEI. CDR3 sequence (DNA): TGTGCCAGCACCTCGGGACAGATCACAGATACGCAGTATTTT. Protein product: CASTSGQITDTQYF.

The table lists this clonotype with many counts. This chain uses TRBV6-1 with TRBJ2-5; 10 positions match TRBD2. CDR1 MNHNS and CDR2 SASEGT come from the germline V gene. The CDR3 has 16 residues. The J segment lost 3 bases and the V segment lost 8 bases, leaving 12 bases of the junction unmatched. The CDR3 loop reads CASPFTAGGPEETQYF. CDR3 in DNA: TGTGCCAGCCCCTTCACAGCGGGAGGGCCTGAAGAGACCCAGTACTTC.

The chain has TRBV28 and TRBJ2-3; D is unresolved. V was shortened by 7 bases and J by 3 bases, with 8 bases between the two germline ends. The CDR3 runs to 12 residues. Per the germline V gene, CDR1 is MDHEN and CDR2 is SYDVKM. The CDR3 nucleotides read TGTGCCAGCAACCAAGCGACAGATACGCAGTATTTT. Protein sequence: CASNQATDTQYF.

In its sample, this clonotype was seen many times. This rearrangement joins TRBV7-9 to TRBJ2-7; 10 nucleotides line up with TRBD2. The CDR3 totals 16 residues. The germline V gene encodes CDR1 SEHNR and CDR2 FQNEAQ (reference sequence). V trimming: 3 bases; J trimming: 2 bases; junction bases outside the gene matches: 7. The CDR3 protein is CASSLKLAGPPYEQYF. The CDR3 nucleotides are TGTGCCAGCAGCTTGAAACTAGCGGGGCCACCCTACGAGCAGTACTTC.

This clonotype was seen at least ten times. CDR3 region: CASNAGSVGEQFF. The CDR3 bases are TGTGCCAGCAATGCCGGGAGTGTCGGTGAGCAGTTCTTC. The chain combines TRBV2 with TRBJ2-1; D perhaps matches TRBD2 (6 bases). Germline CDR1 is SNHLY and CDR2 is FYNNEI. Deletions cut 7 bases from V and 9 bases from J, with 16 bases between. The CDR3 length is 13 residues.

This clonotype was observed many times. V gene TRBV28 combines with J gene TRBJ2-7; D not resolved. Per germline, CDR1 MDHEN and CDR2 SYDVKM. The CDR3 contains 13 residues. V was trimmed by 4 bases and J by 3 bases, leaving 10 bases between them. The CDR3 nucleotides are TGTGCCAGCAGTTCTGTATCCTTCTACGAGCAGTACTTC. Its protein is CASSSVSFYEQYF.

V gene TRBV15 combines with J gene TRBJ2-3; 9 bases fit TRBD2. The CDR3 runs to 17 residues. J gave up 1 base and V 0 bases, and 5 bases lay outside the gene matches. Germline CDR1 and CDR2: LNHNV and YYDKDF (reference sequence). CDR3 DNA: TGTGCCACCAGCAGAGATAGGACTAGCGCCCGCACAGATACGCAGTATTTT. This encodes CATSRDRTSARTDTQYF.

This clonotype was counted many times. The V call is TRBV30, the J call TRBJ2-2; D unresolved. The CDR3 extends over 15 amino acids. Germline loops: CDR1 GTSNPN, CDR2 SVGIG (reference sequence). The ends were cut back, 5 bases at V and 1 base at J, with 14 bases in the middle. CDR3 amino acids: CAWVAQALNTGELFF. For the CDR3, the DNA is TGTGCCTGGGTGGCTCAAGCCTTGAACACCGGGGAGCTGTTTTTT.

This clonotype has just a few counts. The J gene is TRBJ2-5, the V gene TRBV7-6; a weak D match, TRBD2 (5 bases). This CDR3 has 16 residues. Trimming cost V 1 base and J 5 bases, with 17 bases left between them. CDR1 is SGHVS and CDR2 is FNYEAQ in the germline V gene. In DNA form, the CDR3 reads TGTGCCAGCAGCTTAGTTGCGGCAGCCACGGGGGAGACCCAGTACTTC. It codes for CASSLVAAATGETQYF.

This clonotype was recorded at least ten times. The chain recombines TRBV3-1 with TRBJ1-6; D is undetermined. CDR1 is LGHDT, CDR2 YNNKEL, per germline (reference sequence). The length of the CDR3 is 13 residues. V was pared by 1 base and J by 8 bases, with 6 bases between. CDR3: CASSQGSDSPLHF. The DNA of the CDR3 is TGTGCCAGCAGCCAAGGGTCCGATTCACCCCTCCACTTT.

This clonotype has a handful of counts. The chain links TRBV18 to TRBJ2-1, with 9 bases aligning to TRBD1. The length of the CDR3 is 15 residues. Germline loops: CDR1 KGHSH, CDR2 LQKENI. The J segment lost 7 bases and the V segment lost 6 bases, leaving 10 bases of the junction unmatched. CDR3 loop: CASSPRTGDWNEQFF. CDR3 coding DNA: TGTGCCAGCTCCCCCAGGACAGGGGATTGGAATGAGCAGTTCTTC.

This clonotype has a count of ten or more. This chain connects TRBV30 to TRBJ2-1; TRBD2 agrees at 10 bases. J lost 8 bases, V lost 1 base, and 2 bases had no gene match. The CDR3 is made up of 13 amino acids. The germline V gene encodes CDR1 GTSNPN and CDR2 SVGIG (reference sequence). The CDR3 sequence is CAWSGSGGYEQFF. Here the CDR3 DNA reads TGTGCCTGGAGTGGTAGCGGGGGGTATGAGCAGTTCTTC. Full variable domain (rest looked up from reference TRBV30 and TRBJ2-1): SQTIHQWPATLVQPVGSPLSLECTVEGTSNPNLYWYRQAAGRGLQLLFYSVGIGQISSEVPQNLSASRPQDRQFILSSKKLLLSDSGFYLCAWSGSGGYEQFFGPGTRLTVL.

The chain has TRBV28 and TRBJ2-3; D perhaps matches TRBD2 (5 bases). From germline, CDR1 is MDHEN and CDR2 SYDVKM. This CDR3 spans 14 amino acids. V lost 3 bases, J lost 3 bases, and 10 bases lay in between. For the CDR3, the DNA is TGTGCCAGCAGTTTTTTGGAGGCAACAGATACGCAGTATTTT. Its translation: CASSFLEATDTQYF.